The entry below gives a single T cell receptor (beta chain) sequence along with its context. It has no known antigen specificity. No quality values exist for individual bases; no much larger clone is one base distant. The immunoSEQ Assay, a bias-controlled multiplex PCR, was used to amplify TCRbeta CDR3 regions from genomic DNA. The source study handled its data this way. Nucleated cell counts per sample were estimated from amplification of reference gene primers within the assay. To quantify the absolute abundance of each unique TCRbeta CDR3 rearrangement, sequence reads were collapsed and filtered. For each sample, productive Simpson clonality was calculated by taking the square root of Simpson's diversity index across productive rearrangements. Held by TCRdb, this immuneACCESS table contains in-frame sequences only and omits some clones. Under half of the omission traces to an unresolved V gene where checked; the cause of the rest is unknown. That table is the source of V, J and clone size, and D and trimming were worked out from the DNA. For this sample the table gives about 370,000 clones, of which approximately 92% were detected only once. The ten largest clones take up roughly 1% of the sample.

This sample stems from a study of blood T cell repertoires in COVID-19 (TCRdb year 2020). In the study overall: The collaborator samples originated in the United States, Italy and Spain and spanned the acute and convalescent phases of COVID-19. The material from the prospective study consisted of cDNA or gDNA derived from T cells, B-cell-depleted T cells, or PBMCs. Deeply sampled blood TCRbeta repertoires from subjects exposed to, actively infected with, or recovered from COVID-19 were included in the dataset. Samples were obtained from the ongoing ImmuneRACE study (first 160 participants) and from over a thousand subjects provided by 6 global collaborators. Where available, HLA class I and class II types were obtained from metadata supplied by the sample provider rather than from assay-based typing. A de-identified subject ID, COVID-19 status, age in years and sex were almost always included in the sample metadata. The repertoires were made available in a free public database intended to serve as a resource for research on the immune response to SARS-CoV-2.

Counted from cysteine to phenylalanine, this CDR3 has 19 amino acids. Only the CDR3 portion is preserved as DNA: 57 bases, with reading frame beginning at the first base. Via the germline V gene, CDR1 is SGHRS and CDR2 YFSETQ. From V the trimming removes 0 bases and from J it removes 4 bases, while the gene matches leave 15 bases of the junction unaccounted for. General findings and caveats noted by the study authors: Clinical and demographic metadata were provided uncurated, with the amount varying by source and participant.

Participants in the prospective study were enrolled through a virtual design, were aged about 18 to 100 years, and lived in fewer than 30 United States geographic areas. In the prospective study, participants were assigned to cohorts based on the clinical history participants reported in a screening survey and a study questionnaire. ImmuneRACE Cohort 3 recovered participants were defined by two consecutive negative NP/OP PCR tests, healthcare professional clearance, or symptom resolution. Mobile phlebotomists in the prospective study collected whole blood, serum and a nasopharyngeal or oropharyngeal swab from every participant. Additional blood draws and questionnaires over an approximately 2-month period could optionally be provided by prospective study participants. Before DNA extraction, prospective study blood samples were shipped either frozen or at room temperature.

This chain joins TRBV5-1 to TRBJ2-2, and TRBD1 matches 7 of the central bases. Sequencing was carried out using PBMCs or T cells enriched from blood (not recorded which). The clonotype comes from a man younger than 35 who had recovered from COVID-19. The DNA sequence reads TGCGCCAGCAGCTTGGCCCCGGTCCGAGGACAGGCTTCCACCGGGGAGCTGTTTTTT. Its protein reads: CASSLAPVRGQASTGELFF. Here the CDR3 is joined to the reference TRBV5-1 and TRBJ2-2 genes, and the full variable domain is: KAGVTQTPRYLIKTRGQQVTLSCSPISGHRSVSWYQQTPGQGLQFLFEYFSETQRNKGNFPGRFSGRQFSNSRSEMNVSTLELGDSALYLCASSLAPVRGQASTGELFFGEGSRLTVL.